This TCR beta chain was recorded in a study of blood T cells in healthy people across ages. This clonotype has a count of ten or more. Donation came from healthy Caucasian individuals in Russia who were aged roughly 6 to 95. The ends lost 6 bases at V and 0 bases at J; junction bases unmatched: 7. The CDR3 is made up of 16 amino acids. With a J-beta primer mix and a sample-barcoded 5' primer, a second PCR ran roughly 6 to 12 cycles. TCRdb re-called the 5' RACE reads with MiXCR, one entry per CDR3 protein. Altogether some 1,000,000 distinct CDR3 sequences are present, approximately 25% being singletons, with the ten largest covering approximately 0.79%. This sample was also put to use in a study of T cells of mothers and their children.

J is TRBJ2-1 and V is TRBV12-3 or TRBV12-4, with 8 bases matching TRBD2. The source material was blood. This TCR was recovered from a girl aged 2 to 9 in good health. CDR3 DNA sequence: TGTGCCAGCAGACCTCTAGCGGGTCGCTCCTACAATGAGCAGTTCTTC. Translated, it gives CASRPLAGRSYNEQFF.